These T cell receptor beta chains were read from a single sample in a study of T cells in narcolepsy. Libraries were prepared by immunoSEQ multiplex PCR; TCRdb keeps only in-frame clonotypes and omits some of them. The table includes approximately 26,000 clones, approximately 77% detected once. Sequenced sample: memory (CD45RA-) CD4+ T cells from blood. Receptors originate from a human donor in good health. CDR3s include the opening cysteine and the closing phenylalanine or tryptophan. The D gene is left open where the match is weak. For some rows the clone size is stated as once, few or many, or as a class when expanded; others skip it.

j_call | d_call | v_call | clone_size | cdr3_nt | cdr3_aa
TRBJ1-2 | . | TRBV10-3 | . | TGTGCCATCAGTGAGAGCCGGCAGGATAACTATGGCTACACCTTC | CAISESRQDNYGYTF
TRBJ1-1 | TRBD1 | TRBV18 | . | TGTGCCAGCTCTCGGGACAGTGGTTTTAGAGGCACTGAAGCTTTCTTT | CASSRDSGFRGTEAFF
TRBJ2-7 | . | TRBV30 | once | TGTGCCTGGACCCAGGGAGGAAGTTACGAGCAGTACTTC | CAWTQGGSYEQYF
TRBJ2-2 | TRBD1 | TRBV11-3 | . | TGTGCCAGCAGCTTAGGACAGGGGGCGACCGGGGAGCTGTTTTTT | CASSLGQGATGELFF
TRBJ2-7 | . | TRBV6-5 | . | TGTGCCAGCAGTTACACAGGTGACTCCTACGAGCAGTACTTC | CASSYTGDSYEQYF
TRBJ2-5 | . | TRBV6-1 | few | TGTGCCAGCAGTGAAGCAGTCAGGCTAGCAACGACCCAGTACTTC | CASSEAVRLATTQYF
TRBJ2-1 | TRBD1 | TRBV7-8 | . | TGTGCCAGCAGGAAACAGGGGGTAGGGAACAATGAGCAGTTCTTC | CASRKQGVGNNEQFF
TRBJ2-7 | . | TRBV28 | . | TGTGCCAGCCGGACAGCAGGGGTAAGCTACGAGCAGTACTTC | CASRTAGVSYEQYF
TRBJ1-2 | . | TRBV1 | . | TGCACCAGCAGCCCCAGGGGTCATGGCTACACCTTC | CTSSPRGHGYTF
TRBJ2-2 | . | TRBV5-6 | . | TGTGCCAGCAGCTTGGAGGCAGGATTAGGGGAGCTGTTTTTT | CASSLEAGLGELFF
TRBJ2-7 | TRBD2 | TRBV6-6 | . | TGTGCCAGCAGTCCAGCGGGAGATACCTACGAGCAGTACTTC | CASSPAGDTYEQYF
TRBJ2-3 | TRBD2 | TRBV19 | . | TGTGCCAGCACCGGATGGACTAGCGGACCTAGCACAGATACGCAGTATTTT | CASTGWTSGPSTDTQYF
TRBJ2-3 | TRBD2 | TRBV7-2 | . | TGTGCCAGCAGCCTCCATACGGCGGGGGGCCTCACAGATACGCAGTATTTT | CASSLHTAGGLTDTQYF
TRBJ2-7 | TRBD1 | TRBV2 | . | TGTGCCAGCAGTGCAAGGACAGGGAGGAACGAGCAGTACTTC | CASSARTGRNEQYF
TRBJ1-1 | . | TRBV6-1 | . | TGTGCCAGCGTTATCCCCGGGGGGAGGGCTGAAGCTTTCTTT | CASVIPGGRAEAFF
TRBJ2-7 | . | TRBV5-6 | . | TGTGCCAGCAGCTCGCAGGGGCTACAGCGGCACGAGCAGTACTTC | CASSSQGLQRHEQYF
TRBJ1-1 | . | TRBV19 | . | TGTGCCAGTAGCTACCGGGGAGAAGCTTTCTTT | CASSYRGEAFF
TRBJ1-5 | . | TRBV21-1 | . | TGTGCCAGCAGCACCCAATTGCGGGGTTGTCAGCCCCAGCATTTT | CASSTQLRGCQPQHF
TRBJ1-2 | TRBD1 | TRBV10-1 | . | TGCGCCAGCAGTGTTGACAGGGACTATGGCTACACCTTC | CASSVDRDYGYTF
TRBJ1-2 | . | TRBV28 | . | TGTGCCAGCAGTCTAGGCGTGACCCTATACGGCTACACCTTC | CASSLGVTLYGYTF
TRBJ2-1 | TRBD2 | TRBV7-8 | . | TGTGCCAGCAGCTTATCGGCTAGCGGGAGACGAGCCCACAATGAGCAGTTCTTC | CASSLSASGRRAHNEQFF
TRBJ2-5 | . | TRBV5-4 | . | TGTGCCAGCAGGTTTTACCAGGGAAAAGAGACCCAGTACTTC | CASRFYQGKETQYF
TRBJ2-4 | . | TRBV20-1 | . | TGCAGTGCTTCCCCATACCGCGGGTACTTC | CSASPYRGYF
TRBJ2-2 | TRBD2 | TRBV28 | . | TGTGCCAGCAGCCTACTAGCGGGAGAGGCCGGGGAGCTGTTTTTT | CASSLLAGEAGELFF
TRBJ2-2 | . | TRBV11-2 | . | TGTGCCAGCAGCCCTTGGGACTTGGGCGGGGAGCTGTTTTTT | CASSPWDLGGELFF
TRBJ2-7 | . | TRBV6-1 | few | TGTGCCAGCGGCCGGGAGCAGTACTTC | CASGREQYF